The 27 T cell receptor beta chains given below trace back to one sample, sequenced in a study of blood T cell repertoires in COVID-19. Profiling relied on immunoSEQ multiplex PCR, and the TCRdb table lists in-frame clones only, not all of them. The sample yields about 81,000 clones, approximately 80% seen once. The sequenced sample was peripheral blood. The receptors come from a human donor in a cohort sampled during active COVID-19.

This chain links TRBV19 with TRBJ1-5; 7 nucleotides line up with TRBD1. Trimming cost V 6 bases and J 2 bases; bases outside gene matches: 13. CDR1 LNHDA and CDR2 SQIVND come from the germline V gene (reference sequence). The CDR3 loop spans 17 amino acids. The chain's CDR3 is CASRTGTQIRGNQPQHF. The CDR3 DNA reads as TGTGCCAGTAGGACAGGGACACAGATTAGGGGCAATCAGCCCCAGCATTTT.

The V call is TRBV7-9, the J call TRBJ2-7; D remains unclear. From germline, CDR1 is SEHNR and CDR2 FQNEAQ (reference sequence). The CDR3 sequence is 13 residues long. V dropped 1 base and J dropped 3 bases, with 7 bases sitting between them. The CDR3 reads CASSLGGIYEQYF. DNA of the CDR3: TGTGCCAGCAGCTTAGGAGGTATCTACGAGCAGTACTTC.

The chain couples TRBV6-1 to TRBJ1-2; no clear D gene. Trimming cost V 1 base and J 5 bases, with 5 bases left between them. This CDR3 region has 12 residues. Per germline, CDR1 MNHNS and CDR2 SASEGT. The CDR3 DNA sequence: TGTGCCAGCAGTGAAGTTGCGTATGGCTACACCTTC. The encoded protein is CASSEVAYGYTF.

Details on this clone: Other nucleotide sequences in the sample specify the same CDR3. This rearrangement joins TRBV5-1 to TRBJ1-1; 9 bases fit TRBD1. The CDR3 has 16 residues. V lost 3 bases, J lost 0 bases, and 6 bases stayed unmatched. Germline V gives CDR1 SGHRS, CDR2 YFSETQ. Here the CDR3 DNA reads TGCGCCAGCAGCTCGGGACAGGGTGGCGTGAACACTGAAGCTTTCTTT. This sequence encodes CASSSGQGGVNTEAFF.

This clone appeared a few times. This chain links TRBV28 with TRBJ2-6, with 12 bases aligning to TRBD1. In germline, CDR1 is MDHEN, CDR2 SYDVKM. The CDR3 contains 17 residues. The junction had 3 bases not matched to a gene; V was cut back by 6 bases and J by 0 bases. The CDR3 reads CASRGTGGYSGANVLTF. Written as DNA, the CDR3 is TGTGCCAGCAGGGGGACAGGGGGCTACTCTGGGGCCAACGTCCTGACTTTC.

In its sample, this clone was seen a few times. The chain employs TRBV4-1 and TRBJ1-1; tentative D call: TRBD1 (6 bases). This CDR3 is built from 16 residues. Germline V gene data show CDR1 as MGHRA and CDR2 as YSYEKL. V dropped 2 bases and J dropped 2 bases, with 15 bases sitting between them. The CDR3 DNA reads TGCGCCAGCAGCCAACAGCCAGGACAGACCAACACTGAAGCTTTCTTT. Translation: CASSQQPGQTNTEAFF.

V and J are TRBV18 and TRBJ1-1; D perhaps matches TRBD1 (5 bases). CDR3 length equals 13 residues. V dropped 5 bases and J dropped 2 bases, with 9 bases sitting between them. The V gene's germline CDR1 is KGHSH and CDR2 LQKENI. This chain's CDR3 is CASSAGPNTEAFF. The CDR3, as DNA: TGTGCCAGCTCAGCGGGACCCAACACTGAAGCTTTCTTT.

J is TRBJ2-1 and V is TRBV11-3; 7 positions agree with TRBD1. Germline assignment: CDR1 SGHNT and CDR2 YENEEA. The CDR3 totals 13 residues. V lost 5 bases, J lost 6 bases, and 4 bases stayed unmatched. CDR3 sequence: CASSQTGINEQFF. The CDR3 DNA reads TGTGCCAGCAGCCAGACAGGGATCAATGAGCAGTTCTTC.

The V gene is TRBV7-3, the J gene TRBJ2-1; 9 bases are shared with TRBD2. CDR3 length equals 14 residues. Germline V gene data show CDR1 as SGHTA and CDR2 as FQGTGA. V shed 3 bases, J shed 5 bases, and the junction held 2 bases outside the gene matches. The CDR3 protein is CASSFSGGNNEQFF. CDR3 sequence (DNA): TGTGCCAGCAGCTTTAGCGGGGGTAACAATGAGCAGTTCTTC.

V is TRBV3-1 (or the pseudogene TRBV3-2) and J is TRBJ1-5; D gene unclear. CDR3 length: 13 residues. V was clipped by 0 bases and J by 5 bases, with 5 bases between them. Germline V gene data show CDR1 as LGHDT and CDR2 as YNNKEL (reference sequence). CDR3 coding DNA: TGTGCCAGCAGCCAAGACAGGTATCAGCCCCAGCATTTT. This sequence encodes CASSQDRYQPQHF.

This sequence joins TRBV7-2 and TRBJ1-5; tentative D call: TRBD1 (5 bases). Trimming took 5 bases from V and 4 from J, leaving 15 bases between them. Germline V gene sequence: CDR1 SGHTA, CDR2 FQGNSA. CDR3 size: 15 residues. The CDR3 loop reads CASSLGAGSNQPQHF. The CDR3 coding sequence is TGTGCCAGCAGCCTAGGGGCCGGGAGTAATCAGCCCCAGCATTTT.

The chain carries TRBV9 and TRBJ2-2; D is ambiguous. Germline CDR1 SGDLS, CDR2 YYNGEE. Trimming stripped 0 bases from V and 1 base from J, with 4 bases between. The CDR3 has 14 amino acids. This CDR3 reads CASSVELNTGELFF. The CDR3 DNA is TGTGCCAGCAGCGTAGAGCTGAACACCGGGGAGCTGTTTTTT. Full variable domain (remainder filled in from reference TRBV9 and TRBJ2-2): DSGVTQTPKHLITATGQRVTLRCSPRSGDLSVYWYQQSLDQGLQFLIQYYNGEERAKGNILERFSAQQFPDLHSELNLSSLELGDSALYFCASSVELNTGELFFGEGSRLTVL.

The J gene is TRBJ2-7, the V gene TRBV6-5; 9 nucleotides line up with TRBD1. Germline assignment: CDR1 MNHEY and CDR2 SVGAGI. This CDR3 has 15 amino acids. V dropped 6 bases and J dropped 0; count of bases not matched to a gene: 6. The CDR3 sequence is CASRDRGIISYEQYF. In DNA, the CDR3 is TGTGCCAGCAGGGACAGGGGTATTATCTCCTACGAGCAGTACTTC.

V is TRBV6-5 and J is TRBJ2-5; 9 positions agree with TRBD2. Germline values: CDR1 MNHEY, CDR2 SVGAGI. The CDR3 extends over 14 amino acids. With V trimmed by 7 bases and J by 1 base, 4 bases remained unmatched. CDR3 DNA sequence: TGTGCCAGCAATCCAGCGGGGGGCCAAGAGACCCAGTACTTC. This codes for CASNPAGGQETQYF.

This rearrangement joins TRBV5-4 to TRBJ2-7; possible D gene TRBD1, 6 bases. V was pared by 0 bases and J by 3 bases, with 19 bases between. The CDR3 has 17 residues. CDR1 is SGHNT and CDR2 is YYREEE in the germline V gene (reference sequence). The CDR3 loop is CASSLAFPQQGVYEQYF. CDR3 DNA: TGTGCCAGCAGCTTGGCCTTCCCCCAACAGGGCGTCTACGAGCAGTACTTC.

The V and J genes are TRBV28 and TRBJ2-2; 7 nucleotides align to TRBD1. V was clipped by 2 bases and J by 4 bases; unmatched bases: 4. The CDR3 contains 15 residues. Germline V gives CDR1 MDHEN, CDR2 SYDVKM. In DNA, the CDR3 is TGTGCCAGCAGTTTAGCCGCAGGGGGCACCGGGGAGCTGTTTTTT. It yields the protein CASSLAAGGTGELFF.

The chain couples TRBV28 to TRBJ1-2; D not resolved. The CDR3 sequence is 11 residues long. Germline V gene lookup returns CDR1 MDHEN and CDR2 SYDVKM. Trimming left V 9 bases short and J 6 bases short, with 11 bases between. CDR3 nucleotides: TGTGCCAGTGTAGGGAGGGATGGCTACACCTTC. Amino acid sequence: CASVGRDGYTF.

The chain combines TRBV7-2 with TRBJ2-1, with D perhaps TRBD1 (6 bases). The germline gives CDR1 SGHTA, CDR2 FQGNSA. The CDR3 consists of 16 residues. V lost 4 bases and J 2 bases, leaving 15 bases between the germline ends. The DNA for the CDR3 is TGTGCCAGCAGCTCGGAACAGGGAATTGCCTACAATGAGCAGTTCTTC. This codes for CASSSEQGIAYNEQFF.

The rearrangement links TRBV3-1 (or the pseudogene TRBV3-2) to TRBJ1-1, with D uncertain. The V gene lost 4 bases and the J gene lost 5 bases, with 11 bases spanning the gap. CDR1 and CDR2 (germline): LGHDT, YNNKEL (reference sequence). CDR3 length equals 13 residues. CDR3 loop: CASSPNFGTEAFF. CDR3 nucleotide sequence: TGTGCCAGCAGCCCCAACTTCGGGACTGAAGCTTTCTTT.

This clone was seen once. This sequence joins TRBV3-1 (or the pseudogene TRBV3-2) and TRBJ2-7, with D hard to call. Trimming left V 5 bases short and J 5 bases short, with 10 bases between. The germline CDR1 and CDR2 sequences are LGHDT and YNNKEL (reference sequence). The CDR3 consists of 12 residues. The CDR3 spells CASSYTRDEQYF. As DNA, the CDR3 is TGTGCCAGCAGCTACACCCGGGACGAGCAGTACTTC.

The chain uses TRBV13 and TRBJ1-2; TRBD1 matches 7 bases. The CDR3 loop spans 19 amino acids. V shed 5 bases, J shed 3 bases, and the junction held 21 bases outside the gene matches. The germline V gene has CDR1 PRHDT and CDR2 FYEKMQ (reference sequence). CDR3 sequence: CASSPDFRTTGLADYGYTF. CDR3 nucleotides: TGTGCCAGCAGCCCGGACTTCCGAACGACAGGGCTGGCGGACTATGGCTACACCTTC.

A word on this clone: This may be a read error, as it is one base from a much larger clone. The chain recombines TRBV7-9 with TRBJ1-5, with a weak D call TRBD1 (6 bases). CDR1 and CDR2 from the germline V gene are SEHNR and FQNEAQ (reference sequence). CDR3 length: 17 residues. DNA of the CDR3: TGTACCAGCATATCGGCTAAACAGGGTCTGAGCAATCAGCCCCAGCATTTT. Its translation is CTSISAKQGLSNQPQHF.

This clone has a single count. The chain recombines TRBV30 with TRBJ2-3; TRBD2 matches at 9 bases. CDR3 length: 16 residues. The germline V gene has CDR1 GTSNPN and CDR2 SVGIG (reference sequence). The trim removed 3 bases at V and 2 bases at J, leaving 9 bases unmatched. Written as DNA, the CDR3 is TGTGCCTGGAGGCCTAGCGGGGTGGTTTTCACAGATACGCAGTATTTT. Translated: CAWRPSGVVFTDTQYF.

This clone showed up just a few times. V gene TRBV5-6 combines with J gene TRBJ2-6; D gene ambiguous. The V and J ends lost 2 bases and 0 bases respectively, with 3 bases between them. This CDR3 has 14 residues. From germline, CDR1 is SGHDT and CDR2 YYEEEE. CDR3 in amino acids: CASSLYSGANVLTF. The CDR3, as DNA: TGTGCCAGCAGCTTATACTCTGGGGCCAACGTCCTGACTTTC.

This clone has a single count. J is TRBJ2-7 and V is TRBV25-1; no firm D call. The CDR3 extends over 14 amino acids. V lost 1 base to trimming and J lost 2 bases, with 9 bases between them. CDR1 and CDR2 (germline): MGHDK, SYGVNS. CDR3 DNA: TGTGCCAGCAGTGAATGGTCAGGAACCTACGAGCAGTACTTC. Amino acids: CASSEWSGTYEQYF.

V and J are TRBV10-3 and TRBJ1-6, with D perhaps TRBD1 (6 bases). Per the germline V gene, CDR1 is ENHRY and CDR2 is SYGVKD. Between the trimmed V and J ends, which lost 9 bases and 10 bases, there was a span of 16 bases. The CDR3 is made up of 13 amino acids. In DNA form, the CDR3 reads TGTGCCATGAGAAGACAGGAACAATCACCCCTCCACTTT. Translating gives CAMRRQEQSPLHF.

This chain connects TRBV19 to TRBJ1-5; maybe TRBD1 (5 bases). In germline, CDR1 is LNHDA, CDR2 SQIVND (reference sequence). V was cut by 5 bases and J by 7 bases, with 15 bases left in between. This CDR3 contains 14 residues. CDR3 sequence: CASSLLGARQPQHF. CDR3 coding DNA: TGTGCCAGTAGTCTCCTTGGGGCGCGGCAGCCCCAGCATTTT.